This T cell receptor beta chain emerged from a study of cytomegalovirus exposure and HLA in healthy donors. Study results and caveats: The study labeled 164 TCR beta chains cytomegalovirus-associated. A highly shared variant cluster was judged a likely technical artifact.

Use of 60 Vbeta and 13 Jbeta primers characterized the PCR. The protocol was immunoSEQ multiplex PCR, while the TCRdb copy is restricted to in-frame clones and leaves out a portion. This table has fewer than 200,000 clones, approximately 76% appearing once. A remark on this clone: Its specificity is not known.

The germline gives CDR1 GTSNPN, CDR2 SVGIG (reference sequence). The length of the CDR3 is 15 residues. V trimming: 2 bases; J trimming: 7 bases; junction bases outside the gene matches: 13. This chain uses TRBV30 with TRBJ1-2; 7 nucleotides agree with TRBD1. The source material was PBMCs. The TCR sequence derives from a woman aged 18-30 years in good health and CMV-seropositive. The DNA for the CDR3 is TGTGCCTGGAGTACAGGGGTTGACCCTCTTTTTGGCTACACCTTC. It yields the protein CAWSTGVDPLFGYTF. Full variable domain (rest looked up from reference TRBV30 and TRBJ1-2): SQTIHQWPATLVQPVGSPLSLECTVEGTSNPNLYWYRQAAGRGLQLLFYSVGIGQISSEVPQNLSASRPQDRQFILSSKKLLLSDSGFYLCAWSTGVDPLFGYTFGSGTRLTVV.